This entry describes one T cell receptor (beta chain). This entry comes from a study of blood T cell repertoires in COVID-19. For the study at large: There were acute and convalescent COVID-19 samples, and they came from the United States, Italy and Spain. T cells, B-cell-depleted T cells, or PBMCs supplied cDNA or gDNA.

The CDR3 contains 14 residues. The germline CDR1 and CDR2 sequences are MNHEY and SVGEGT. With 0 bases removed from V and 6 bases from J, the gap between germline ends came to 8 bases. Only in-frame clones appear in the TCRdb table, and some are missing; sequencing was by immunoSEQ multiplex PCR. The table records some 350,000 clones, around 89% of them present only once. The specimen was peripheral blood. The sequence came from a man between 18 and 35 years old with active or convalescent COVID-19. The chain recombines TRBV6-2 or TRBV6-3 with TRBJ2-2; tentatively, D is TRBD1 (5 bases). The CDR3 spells CASSYSGQPGELFF. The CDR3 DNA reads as TGTGCCAGCAGTTACTCGGGGCAGCCCGGGGAGCTGTTTTTT.